Sequencing of this T cell receptor beta chain was carried out in a study of identical twins. The CDR3 loop spans 15 amino acids. V shed 6 bases, J shed 5 bases, and the junction held 12 bases outside the gene matches. In germline, CDR1 is SGHDT, CDR2 YYEEEE. TCRdb used MiXCR to reprocess the 5' RACE reads, holding one entry per CDR3 protein. The table includes roughly 1,500,000 distinct CDR3 sequences, about 32% detected once. Findings and limits, study-wide: An excess of low generation probability was shown by twin-shared out-of-frame alpha sequences. Conclusions came from cross-sectional statistical analysis, not from following the same donors.

As concerns this clonotype: What it binds is unknown.

This clonotype was obtained from a newborn girl in good health. The sequencing input was cord blood. The chain joins TRBV5-6 to TRBJ1-2; 8 bases agree with TRBD1. The DNA of the CDR3 is TGTGCCAGCACCGTTAACGGACAGGGATGGTATGGCTACACCTTC. Protein: CASTVNGQGWYGYTF.